One sample yielded the 9 T cell receptor beta chains listed below, sequenced in a study of T cell repertoires in cytomegalovirus infection. These receptors are not linked to any known antigen. TCRdb used MiXCR to reprocess the reads, holding one entry per CDR3 protein. Here the sample spans about 330,000 distinct CDR3 sequences, nearly 35% being singletons. Sequences were derived from cultured PBMCs, sampled from culture after CMV antigen stimulation. The receptor source for this set is a human donor in good health (CMV status not recorded). Some clones in this sample may be carry-over from other donors' samples.

This clonotype was seen a few times. This rearrangement joins TRBV3-1 to TRBJ2-5; 7 bases fit TRBD1. CDR1 LGHDT and CDR2 YNNKEL come from the germline V gene (reference sequence). The CDR3 length is 15 residues. With 6 bases clipped from V and 1 base from J, the junction kept 8 bases outside the gene matches. The CDR3 nucleotides are TGTGCCAGCAGTCCGGGACAGTACGTCCAAGAGACCCAGTACTTC. Translating it yields CASSPGQYVQETQYF.

The chain recombines TRBV7-2 with TRBJ1-2; the D gene is possibly TRBD1 (6 bases). V was pared by 5 bases and J by 3 bases, with 16 bases between. Germline CDR1 is SGHTA and CDR2 is FQGNSA. The CDR3 has 15 amino acids. CDR3 sequence reads: CASSRTGPFDYGYTF. The CDR3, as DNA: TGTGCCAGCAGCCGCACAGGGCCCTTCGACTATGGCTACACCTTC. The variable domain in full, completed from reference TRBV7-2 and TRBJ1-2, reads GAGVSQSPSNKVTEKGKDVELRCDPISGHTALYWYRQSLGQGLEFLIYFQGNSAPDKSGLPSDRFSAERTGGSVSTLTIQRTQQEDSAVYLCASSRTGPFDYGYTFGSGTRLTVV.

The chain employs TRBV20-1 and TRBJ2-1; D is ambiguous. V was pared by 0 bases and J by 1 base, with 13 bases between. The CDR3 consists of 16 residues. From germline, CDR1 is DFQATT and CDR2 SNEGSKA (reference sequence). DNA for the CDR3: TGCAGTGCTAGAGATAGGCTAGACTTTTCCTACAATGAGCAGTTCTTC. Translating gives CSARDRLDFSYNEQFF.

The sample holds a few counts of this clonotype. The V gene is TRBV27, the J gene TRBJ1-6, with no clear D. This CDR3 is built from 13 residues. Trimming took off 4 bases at V and 14 bases at J, with 15 bases between the two ends. Looked up from germline, CDR1 is MNHEY and CDR2 is SMNVEV (reference sequence). The CDR3, as DNA: TGTGCCAGCAGTTCAGACGTACTGAGGGCCCTCCACTTT. Translation: CASSSDVLRALHF.

This chain joins TRBV12-3 or TRBV12-4 and TRBJ2-7, with TRBD2 as a possible D gene (5 bases). Deletions cut 5 bases from V and 4 bases from J, with 15 bases between. This CDR3 comprises 14 residues. The CDR3 reads CASSIFAGGYEQYF. The CDR3 DNA follows: TGTGCCAGCAGTATCTTCGCGGGTGGGTACGAGCAGTACTTC.

This clonotype was observed a handful of times. The V gene is TRBV7-2, the J gene TRBJ2-4; 11 bases fit TRBD2. From germline, CDR1 is SGHTA and CDR2 FQGNSA. The CDR3 length is 15 residues. V gave up 2 bases and J gave up 6 bases; unmatched junction bases: 3. For the CDR3, the DNA is TGTGCCAGCAGCTTACTAGCGGGAGGCGGAAACATTCAGTACTTC. As protein: CASSLLAGGGNIQYF.

This clonotype showed up just a few times. The chain joins TRBV10-3 to TRBJ2-6, with no clear D. From germline, CDR1 is ENHRY and CDR2 SYGVKD. This CDR3 is built from 17 residues. V was trimmed by 3 bases and J by 0 bases, leaving 12 bases between them. The CDR3, as DNA: TGTGCCATCAGTGATATTGGGATAAACTCTGGGGCCAACGTCCTGACTTTC. This gives the protein CAISDIGINSGANVLTF.

This clonotype was found a few times. The chain uses TRBV18 and TRBJ2-1, with 10 bases lining up with TRBD2. The V gene's germline CDR1 is KGHSH and CDR2 LQKENI. The CDR3 loop spans 16 amino acids. The V segment lost 0 bases and the J segment 4 bases; nucleotides outside the gene matches: 3. Written as DNA, the CDR3 is TGTGCCAGCTCACCACCATCTAGCGGGAGTTACAATGAGCAGTTCTTC. It specifies CASSPPSSGSYNEQFF.

For this clonotype: The germline gene is not matched at one end of the junction; a read error may be the cause. CDR3 sequence: CASKQGSYNEQFF. The CDR3 DNA is TGTGCGAGCAAACAGGGCTCCTACAATGAGCAGTTCTTC. This chain uses TRBV7-9 with TRBJ2-1; a weak D match, TRBD1 (6 bases). The germline V gene has CDR1 SEHNR and CDR2 FQNEAQ (reference sequence). The CDR3 loop spans 13 amino acids.